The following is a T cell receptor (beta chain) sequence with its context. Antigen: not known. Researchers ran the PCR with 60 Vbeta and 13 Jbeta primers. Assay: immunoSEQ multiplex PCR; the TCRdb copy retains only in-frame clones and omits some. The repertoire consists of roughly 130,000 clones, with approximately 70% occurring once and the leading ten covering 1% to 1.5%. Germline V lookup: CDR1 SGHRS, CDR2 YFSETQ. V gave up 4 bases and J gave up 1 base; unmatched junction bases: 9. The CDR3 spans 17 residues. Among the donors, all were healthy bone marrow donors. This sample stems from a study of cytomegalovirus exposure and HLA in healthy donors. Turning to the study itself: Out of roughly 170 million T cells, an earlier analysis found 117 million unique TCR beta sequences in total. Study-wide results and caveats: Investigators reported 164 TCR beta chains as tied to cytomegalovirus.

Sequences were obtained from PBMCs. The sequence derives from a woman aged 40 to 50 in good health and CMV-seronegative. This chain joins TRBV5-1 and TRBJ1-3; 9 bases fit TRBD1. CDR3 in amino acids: CASSETGTGNSGNTIYF. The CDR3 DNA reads TGCGCCAGCAGCGAAACTGGGACAGGGAATTCTGGAAACACCATATATTTT.